The 12 T cell receptor beta chains below come from one sample, sequenced in a study of T cell responses to AZD1222 COVID-19 vaccine (dated by TCRdb to the early 2020s). Library preparation was by the immunoSEQ multiplex PCR assay. Entries here come from immuneACCESS through TCRdb and include only in-frame sequences with V and J called. Some clones fail to appear in such tables; in the studies checked, an unresolved V gene covers under half of the shortfall, and the cause of the remainder is unknown. The sample records about 150,000 clones, approximately 83% of which are singletons. Around 8% of the sample goes to the ten largest clones. The sample's time point label, decoded: baseline before first vaccination. The material was peripheral blood, obtained on day 0 of AZD1222 vaccination. All receptors derive from an adult in good health.

This clone was recorded only once. The chain combines TRBV6-5 with TRBJ1-5; no clear D gene. Germline loops: CDR1 MNHEY, CDR2 SVGAGI. The CDR3 loop spans 12 amino acids. Trimming stripped 10 bases from V and 2 bases from J, with 9 bases between. In DNA form, the CDR3 reads TGTGCCACCAAAAGGGGCAATCAGCCCCAGCATTTT. Residues: CATKRGNQPQHF.

The chain uses TRBV12-3 or TRBV12-4 and TRBJ1-2, with no clear D. V gave up 6 bases and J gave up 5 bases, with 13 bases separating them. The CDR3 is 13 residues long. The CDR3 bases are TGTGCCAGCAGACGGAACCCGGGGTATGGCTACACCTTC. Amino acids: CASRRNPGYGYTF.

The chain is built from TRBV30 and TRBJ1-1; D gene ambiguous. With 1 base removed from V and 0 bases from J, the gap between germline ends came to 3 bases. CDR3 length: 12 residues. Germline lookup yields CDR1 GTSNPN and CDR2 SVGIG (reference sequence). CDR3 nucleotides: TGTGCCTGGAGTGGTCTGAACACTGAAGCTTTCTTT. It translates to CAWSGLNTEAFF.

This clone has just a few counts. This chain connects TRBV10-2 to TRBJ2-7, with D possibly being TRBD2 (6 bases). The germline V and J ends were trimmed by 3 bases and 3 bases, with 12 bases remaining between them. The CDR3 is made up of 14 amino acids. The germline gives CDR1 WSHSY, CDR2 SAAADI. The CDR3 DNA sequence: TGCGCCAGCAGTGAAATGCGGGACGGCTACGAGCAGTACTTC. This sequence encodes CASSEMRDGYEQYF.

In its sample, this clone was seen once. The chain employs TRBV7-9 and TRBJ2-7, with unresolved D. The germline gives CDR1 SEHNR, CDR2 FQNEAQ (reference sequence). The CDR3 is made up of 14 amino acids. V was clipped by 4 bases and J by 0 bases, with 10 bases between them. CDR3 nucleotides: TGTGCCAGCAGCTCGTCCTCAGTCTCCTACGAGCAGTACTTC. Amino acid sequence: CASSSSSVSYEQYF. Variable domain in full (rest from reference TRBV7-9 and TRBJ2-7): DTGVSQNPRHKITKRGQNVTFRCDPISEHNRLYWYRQTLGQGPEFLTYFQNEAQLEKSRLLSDRFSAERPKGSFSTLEIQRTEQGDSAMYLCASSSSSVSYEQYFGPGTRLTVT.

The chain has TRBV11-2 and TRBJ2-1; a weak D match, TRBD1 (6 bases). Trimming took off 1 base at V and 9 bases at J, with 10 bases between the two ends. The CDR3 sequence is 13 residues long. Germline-derived CDR1 and CDR2 are SGHAT and FQNNGV. The DNA of the CDR3 is TGTGCCAGCAGCTTAGGTAGCAGGGGTGAGCAGTTCTTC. Its translation: CASSLGSRGEQFF.

The chain couples TRBV9 to TRBJ2-1; 8 positions match TRBD2. J was trimmed by 10 bases and V by 4 bases; bases with no gene match: 13. CDR3 length equals 15 residues. Germline CDR1 and CDR2: SGDLS and YYNGEE. The CDR3 coding sequence is TGTGCCAGCAGCTCCCACGGGGGGGGTAGATTGGAGCAGTTCTTC. It is translated as CASSSHGGGRLEQFF.

The chain uses TRBV3-1 (or the pseudogene TRBV3-2) and TRBJ2-1, with TRBD2 identical over 13 bases. V gave up 1 base and J gave up 9 bases; unmatched junction bases: 6. The CDR3 is 16 residues long. Germline V gene sequence: CDR1 LGHDT, CDR2 YNNKEL (reference sequence). CDR3: CASSQGSLAGGPEQFF. CDR3 DNA sequence: TGTGCCAGCAGCCAAGGGTCACTAGCGGGGGGGCCTGAGCAGTTCTTC.

This chain joins TRBV6-5 and TRBJ2-7; possibly TRBD1 or TRBD2 for D (6 bases each). The CDR3 is made up of 15 amino acids. Trimming removed 5 bases from V and 4 bases from J, with 18 bases in between. Germline loops: CDR1 MNHEY, CDR2 SVGAGI. CDR3 in DNA: TGTGCCAGCAGTCTTTACCCCGGGGGCCCGTACGAGCAGTACTTC. As protein: CASSLYPGGPYEQYF.

The chain combines TRBV5-1 with TRBJ2-7; 9 positions agree with TRBD1. CDR1 is SGHRS and CDR2 is YFSETQ in the germline V gene. V trimming: 3 bases; J trimming: 3 bases; junction bases outside the gene matches: 10. This CDR3 region has 16 residues. CDR3 region: CASSSGDRVAHYEQYF. The CDR3 bases are TGCGCCAGCAGCTCTGGGGACAGGGTCGCACACTACGAGCAGTACTTC. The full variable domain, with the rest looked up from reference TRBV5-1 and TRBJ2-7, is KAGVTQTPRYLIKTRGQQVTLSCSPISGHRSVSWYQQTPGQGLQFLFEYFSETQRNKGNFPGRFSGRQFSNSRSEMNVSTLELGDSALYLCASSSGDRVAHYEQYFGPGTRLTVT.

A few counts support this clone. The rearrangement joins TRBV5-4 to TRBJ1-4; tentative D call: TRBD1 (5 bases). Germline V lookup: CDR1 SGHNT, CDR2 YYREEE (reference sequence). CDR3 length equals 15 residues. Trimming stripped 0 bases from V and 3 bases from J, with 9 bases between. The DNA for the CDR3 is TGTGCCAGCAGCTTGGGGGGCGTTGCTAATGAAAAACTGTTTTTT. It yields the protein CASSLGGVANEKLFF.

This clone appeared a few times. The CDR3 protein is CASSFAGGSNQPQHF. CDR3 nucleotide sequence: TGTGCCAGCAGTTTCGCCGGGGGGAGCAATCAGCCCCAGCATTTT. The chain links TRBV27 to TRBJ1-5; perhaps TRBD1 as D (5 bases). Trimming cost V 3 bases and J 1 base, with 10 bases left between them. CDR1 MNHEY and CDR2 SMNVEV come from the germline V gene (reference sequence). This CDR3 contains 15 residues.